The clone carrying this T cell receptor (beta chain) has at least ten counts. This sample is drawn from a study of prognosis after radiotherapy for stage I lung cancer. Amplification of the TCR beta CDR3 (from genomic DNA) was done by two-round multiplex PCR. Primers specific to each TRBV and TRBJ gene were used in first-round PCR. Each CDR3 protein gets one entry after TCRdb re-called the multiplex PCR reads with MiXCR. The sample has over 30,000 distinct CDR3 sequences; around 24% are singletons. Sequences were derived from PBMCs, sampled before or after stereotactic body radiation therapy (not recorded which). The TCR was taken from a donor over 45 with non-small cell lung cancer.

CDR3 loop: CASSFSPTRAQHF. The DNA of the CDR3 is TGTGCCAGCAGCTTTTCCCCCACCAGAGCCCAGCATTTT. V gene TRBV11-2 combines with J gene TRBJ1-5, with D unclear. V lost 3 bases and J lost 11, with 14 bases in between. Germline-derived CDR1 and CDR2 are SGHAT and FQNNGV. The CDR3 contains 13 residues.